The 22 T cell receptor beta chains presented below share a single source sample, sequenced in a study of molecular identifiers for immune sequencing clone quantification. Via MiXCR, TCRdb re-called the PCR reads, giving one row per CDR3 protein. The sample consists of about 640,000 distinct CDR3 sequences, nearly 20% of them appearing once. The sequenced material came from naive CD8+ T cells from blood, with Jurkat cell RNA spiked in. Subset noted: FACS-sorted CD8+CD4-CCR7+CD45RA+ naive T cells. The origin of the receptors is a human donor in good health. Some libraries in this study had Jurkat cell RNA spiked in.

As to this clonotype: This CDR3 fails to terminate in the conserved phenylalanine or tryptophan, so it likely reflects a read error. The rearrangement uses TRBV7-3 and TRBJ2-1; no clear D gene. The CDR3 is 13 amino acids. Per the germline V gene, CDR1 is SGHTA and CDR2 is FQGTGA. V gave up 5 bases and J gave up 7 bases, with 12 bases separating them. In DNA, the CDR3 is TGTGCCAGCAGCATTCTTCTGGGGAATGAGCAGTTCCTC. Its translation: CASSILLGNEQFL.

In its sample, this clonotype was seen a few times. The chain recombines TRBV9 with TRBJ2-7; the D is unclear. The CDR3 covers 14 residues. V was cut by 0 bases and J by 5 bases, with 12 bases left in between. Germline V lookup: CDR1 SGDLS, CDR2 YYNGEE. CDR3 nucleotides: TGTGCCAGCAGCGTAGAGGGCTTAACGGACGAGCAGTACTTC. It codes for CASSVEGLTDEQYF.

The gene calls are TRBV27 and TRBJ2-7; 7 positions agree with TRBD2. Germline V CDR1 and CDR2: MNHEY, SMNVEV (reference sequence). The V segment lost 2 bases and the J segment 0 bases; nucleotides outside the gene matches: 4. CDR3 length equals 15 residues. The CDR3, as DNA: TGTGCCAGCAGTTTAATAGGGAGGGTCTCCTACGAGCAGTACTTC. Its translation: CASSLIGRVSYEQYF.

The chain joins TRBV4-2 to TRBJ2-1; no clear D gene. V was cut by 0 bases and J by 0 bases, with 12 bases left in between. This CDR3 spans 17 amino acids. Germline CDR1 reads LGHNA; CDR2 reads YNFKEQ. The CDR3 DNA reads as TGTGCCAGCAGCCAAGAGACTTTAGAAAGCTCCTACAATGAGCAGTTCTTC. Its protein product is CASSQETLESSYNEQFF.

The rearrangement joins TRBV6-2 or TRBV6-3 to TRBJ2-1; TRBD2 aligns across 11 bases. The J segment lost 6 bases and the V segment lost 8 bases, leaving 6 bases of the junction unmatched. Germline V gives CDR1 MNHEY, CDR2 SVGEGT. The CDR3 is 14 residues long. CDR3 sequence (DNA): TGTGCCAGCGCCGGGACTAGCGGAGGCAATGAGCAGTTCTTC. It codes for CASAGTSGGNEQFF.

This clonotype was found many times. V gene TRBV7-9 combines with J gene TRBJ2-7, with D perhaps TRBD1 (6 bases). The CDR3 covers 12 residues. Germline CDR1 and CDR2: SEHNR and FQNEAQ (reference sequence). V was clipped by 5 bases and J by 10 bases, with 15 bases between them. The DNA for the CDR3 is TGTGCCAGCAGCAATACAGGGTCCCCTCAGTACTTC. Translated, it gives CASSNTGSPQYF. The variable domain in full, with the rest retrieved from reference TRBV7-9 and TRBJ2-7, is DTGVSQNPRHKITKRGQNVTFRCDPISEHNRLYWYRQTLGQGPEFLTYFQNEAQLEKSRLLSDRFSAERPKGSFSTLEIQRTEQGDSAMYLCASSNTGSPQYFGPGTRLTVT.

This clonotype was counted many times. The V call is TRBV5-4, the J call TRBJ2-3; 10 positions match TRBD2. Losses at the gene ends were 6 bases for V and 6 bases for J; bases not matched to a gene: 10. Per germline, CDR1 SGHNT and CDR2 YYREEE (reference sequence). The CDR3 contains 15 residues. The CDR3 sequence: CASMASGGAGDTQYF. The CDR3 DNA sequence: TGTGCCAGCATGGCTAGCGGGGGAGCCGGGGATACGCAGTATTTT.

This clonotype occurred many times. The CDR3 nucleotides read TGTGCCAGCAGCCTAACCGGTGGTCCTAGCTCCTACGAGCAGTACTTC. Protein sequence: CASSLTGGPSSYEQYF. The gene calls are TRBV7-9 and TRBJ2-7, with no clear D. Trimming stripped 5 bases from V and 0 bases from J, with 17 bases between. This CDR3 is built from 16 residues. CDR1 SEHNR and CDR2 FQNEAQ come from the germline V gene (reference sequence).

There are many counts of this clonotype. The chain's CDR3 is CASSIVSWGEQFF. Here the CDR3 DNA reads TGTGCCAGTAGTATTGTTAGCTGGGGTGAGCAGTTCTTC. The chain uses TRBV19 and TRBJ2-1; D not resolved. The length of the CDR3 is 13 residues. The germline V gene encodes CDR1 LNHDA and CDR2 SQIVND (reference sequence). V gave up 3 bases and J gave up 9 bases, with 12 bases separating them.

This clonotype was seen many times. The V call is TRBV6-5, the J call TRBJ2-7; either TRBD1 or TRBD2 may fit D (6 bases each). CDR3 size: 15 residues. Trimming removed 6 bases at V and 3 bases at J, with 18 bases between. Germline CDR1 MNHEY, CDR2 SVGAGI. The CDR3 is CASSPGGSGIYEQYF. Here the CDR3 DNA reads TGTGCCAGCAGCCCCGGGGGCAGCGGTATCTACGAGCAGTACTTC.

This clonotype was detected ten times or more. The V and J genes are TRBV30 and TRBJ1-1; unclear D gene. V was cut by 1 base and J by 5 bases, with 17 bases left in between. The CDR3 totals 15 residues. Germline CDR1 and CDR2: GTSNPN and SVGIG (reference sequence). CDR3 sequence reads: CAWSEPQWPSTEAFF. CDR3 in DNA: TGTGCCTGGAGTGAACCACAGTGGCCGAGTACTGAAGCTTTCTTT.

Regarding this clonotype: In this CDR3 the conserved last residue, phenylalanine or tryptophan, is missing, so a read error is likely. V and J are TRBV29-1 and TRBJ2-7; no clear D gene. The CDR3 length is 15 residues. CDR1 is SQVTM and CDR2 is ANQGSEA in the germline V gene. V was cut by 4 bases and J by 4 bases, with 20 bases left in between. Here the CDR3 DNA reads TGCAGCGTTGGGAAGAGCCCCGACACGGAATACGAGCAGTACTCC. This encodes CSVGKSPDTEYEQYS.

Only a few counts were recorded for this clonotype. The junction departs from germline at one end; a sequencing error may be responsible. This sequence joins TRBV24-1 and TRBJ2-2; D is unresolved. Germline values: CDR1 KGHDR, CDR2 SFDVKD. The CDR3 runs 15 residues. The CDR3 loop is CATSDPFENTGELFF. For the CDR3, the DNA is TGTGCCACGAGTGACCCCTTTGAGAACACCGGGGAGCTGTTTTTT.

This clonotype showed up just a few times. The chain links TRBV11-2 to TRBJ2-5, with D tentatively TRBD2 (7 bases). Germline-derived CDR1 and CDR2 are SGHAT and FQNNGV. The V end lost 3 bases, the J end lost 5 bases, and 16 bases lay between the germline ends. The CDR3 length is 15 residues. CDR3 DNA: TGTGCCAGCAGCTTTGGTGGGGGGGCATCGGAGACCCAGTACTTC. Encoded protein: CASSFGGGASETQYF.

This clonotype was found many times. This sequence joins TRBV28 and TRBJ1-5, with unresolved D. V gave up 6 bases and J gave up 0 bases, with 9 bases separating them. This CDR3 is built from 14 residues. The germline CDR1 and CDR2 sequences are MDHEN and SYDVKM. The CDR3 DNA sequence: TGTGCCAGCAGCTTAGGGAATAGCAATCAGCCCCAGCATTTT. Protein: CASSLGNSNQPQHF.

The chain couples TRBV27 to TRBJ2-7; D might be TRBD1 or TRBD2, each matching 6 bases. CDR1 is MNHEY and CDR2 is SMNVEV in the germline V gene (reference sequence). The CDR3 has 16 amino acids. The V end lost 4 bases, the J end lost 4 bases, and 20 bases lay between the germline ends. The CDR3 here is CASSSLALSGAYEQYF. The CDR3 nucleotides read TGTGCCAGCAGTTCATTGGCCTTATCGGGGGCTTACGAGCAGTACTTC.

This clonotype appeared a few times. CDR3 DNA sequence: TGTGCCAGCAGTTTTGGACAGGCCAGCAATCAGCCCCAGCATTTT. Translated: CASSFGQASNQPQHF. The V and J genes are TRBV12-3 or TRBV12-4 and TRBJ1-5; 7 nucleotides match TRBD1. J gave up 1 base and V 3 bases, and 3 bases lay outside the gene matches. This CDR3 contains 15 residues.

This clonotype was seen ten or more times. This chain uses TRBV6-2 or TRBV6-3 with TRBJ2-2; no clear D gene. V gave up 6 bases and J gave up 3 bases, with 14 bases separating them. From germline, CDR1 is MNHEY and CDR2 SVGEGT. The CDR3 is made up of 15 amino acids. CDR3 sequence (DNA): TGTGCCAGCAGGACCAATTATCGGGACACCGGGGAGCTGTTTTTT. This gives the protein CASRTNYRDTGELFF.

This clonotype was counted between two and nine times. J is TRBJ1-2 and V is TRBV15, with D perhaps TRBD1 (6 bases). Germline V lookup: CDR1 LNHNV, CDR2 YYDKDF (reference sequence). The germline V and J ends were trimmed by 3 bases and 6 bases, with 8 bases remaining between them. The CDR3 is 12 amino acids. The CDR3 nucleotides read TGTGCCACCAGCAGGACAGGCGATGGCTACACCTTC. Protein product: CATSRTGDGYTF. The complete variable domain, with remaining parts taken from reference TRBV15 and TRBJ1-2, reads DAMVIQNPRYQVTQFGKPVTLSCSQTLNHNVMYWYQQKSSQAPKLLFHYYDKDFNNEADTPDNFQSRRPNTSFCFLDIRSPGLGDTAMYLCATSRTGDGYTFGSGTRLTVV.

For this clonotype: A much larger clone differs by one base, so this may be a read error. The rearrangement uses TRBV5-5 and TRBJ1-4, with 8 bases identical to TRBD1. Germline-derived CDR1 and CDR2 are SGHKS and YYEKEE (reference sequence). J gave up 6 bases and V 7 bases, and 8 bases lay outside the gene matches. The CDR3 consists of 14 residues. This CDR3 is CASGPGGADEKLFF. The CDR3 DNA is TGTGCCAGCGGACCAGGGGGCGCAGATGAAAAACTGTTTTTT.

There are a few counts of this clonotype. The rearrangement joins TRBV5-6 to TRBJ2-7, with D tentatively TRBD1 or TRBD2 (5 bases each). This CDR3 is built from 14 residues. Germline values: CDR1 SGHDT, CDR2 YYEEEE. V was clipped by 4 bases and J by 9 bases, with 20 bases between them. This CDR3 is CASSLGTGVLGQYF. Here the CDR3 DNA reads TGTGCCAGCAGCCTCGGGACCGGGGTGCTTGGGCAGTACTTC.

This clonotype was counted many times. The genes are TRBV20-1 and TRBJ2-7; D is possibly TRBD2 (6 bases). CDR3 length equals 14 residues. Trimming left V 4 bases short and J 5 bases short, with 18 bases between. Germline CDR1 and CDR2: DFQATT and SNEGSKA (reference sequence). The CDR3 DNA sequence: TGCAGTGCTAACGCTTGGAGGGCATATGACGAGCAGTACTTC. Translated: CSANAWRAYDEQYF.